The 31 T cell receptor beta chains below come from one sample, sequenced in a study of T-cell reconstitution after alpha-beta-depleted transplantation in children. For TCRbeta, the library was prepared with unique molecular identifiers. A single record per CDR3 protein comes from TCRdb applying MiXCR to the PCR reads. Among roughly 300,000 distinct CDR3 sequences listed, roughly 11% were seen once. The specimen comprised peripheral blood, sampled 180 days after TCRalphabeta/CD19-depleted stem cell transplant. All receptors come from a male patient between 2 and 10 years old who had a stem cell transplant for chronic granulomatous disease, so the T cells may come from the graft donor.

This clonotype was found many times. The V and J genes are TRBV3-1 and TRBJ2-5, with D unclear. Trimming shortened V by 5 bases and J by 3 bases, and 10 bases separated the two germline ends. The V gene's germline CDR1 is LGHDT and CDR2 YNNKEL (reference sequence). This CDR3 has 13 residues. The CDR3 nucleotides read TGTGCCAGCAGCTCAGTGGCAGAAGAGACCCAGTACTTC. Residues: CASSSVAEETQYF.

This clonotype was counted many times. The chain recombines TRBV7-9 with TRBJ2-7; no clear D gene. The CDR3 runs 14 residues. V dropped 5 bases and J dropped 2 bases, with 13 bases sitting between them. Germline loops: CDR1 SEHNR, CDR2 FQNEAQ (reference sequence). CDR3 region: CASSHVGLAYEQYF. Here the CDR3 DNA reads TGTGCCAGCAGCCACGTCGGGCTAGCCTACGAGCAGTACTTC.

At least ten counts were recorded for this clonotype. The chain combines TRBV12-3 or TRBV12-4 with TRBJ2-2; D unclear. The V gene lost 3 bases and the J gene lost 8 bases, with 13 bases spanning the gap. CDR3 size: 14 residues. As DNA, the CDR3 is TGTGCCAGCAGTTTTCGTGGGCCTACGGGGGAGCTGTTTTTT. Translated: CASSFRGPTGELFF.

This clonotype has at least ten counts. In DNA form, the CDR3 reads TGCAGTGCTGGACCGGGACTAGCCGCAGATACGCAGTATTTT. Encoded protein: CSAGPGLAADTQYF. This chain connects TRBV20-1 to TRBJ2-3, with 9 bases fitting TRBD2. J gave up 4 bases and V 5 bases, and 7 bases lay outside the gene matches. Germline V gene lookup returns CDR1 DFQATT and CDR2 SNEGSKA (reference sequence). The CDR3 has 14 amino acids.

The chain is built from TRBV7-9 and TRBJ2-1; D uncertain. The CDR3 loop spans 12 amino acids. V was clipped by 6 bases and J by 9 bases, with 12 bases between them. CDR1 and CDR2 (germline): SEHNR, FQNEAQ (reference sequence). As DNA, the CDR3 is TGTGCCAGCAGATTCGTCGTTATTGAGCAGTTCTTC. Translating gives CASRFVVIEQFF.

At least ten counts were recorded for this clonotype. At one end, the junction sequence differs from germline, possibly due to a read error. J is TRBJ2-7 and V is TRBV7-9; tentative D call: TRBD1 (5 bases). The CDR3 spans 14 residues. Germline V lookup: CDR1 SEHNR, CDR2 FQNEAQ (reference sequence). The CDR3 DNA sequence: TGTGCCAGCAGCTTAGGAGACAGTGCCTACGGGCAGTACTTC. It codes for CASSLGDSAYGQYF.

V and J are TRBV28 and TRBJ2-7; D may be TRBD2 (6 bases). CDR3 length: 13 amino acids. V was pared by 9 bases and J by 1 base, with 13 bases between. The V gene's germline CDR1 is MDHEN and CDR2 SYDVKM. Written as DNA, the CDR3 is TGTGCCAGTACGGGAGTAGGTTCCTACGAGCAGTACTTC. This sequence encodes CASTGVGSYEQYF.

The table lists this clonotype with many counts. This chain connects TRBV21-1 to TRBJ2-7. TRBV21-1 is a recognized pseudogene. CDR3 length equals 15 residues. CDR3 sequence reads: CASSKGGPGLYEQYF. In nucleotides, the CDR3 is TGTGCCAGCAGCAAAGGAGGACCGGGACTCTACGAGCAGTACTTC.

The chain employs TRBV12-3 or TRBV12-4 and TRBJ2-3, with D uncertain. The CDR3 is made up of 16 amino acids. V shed 7 bases and J shed 2 bases, with 19 bases lying between them. CDR3 protein: CASTPHPPKVTDTQYF. CDR3 DNA: TGTGCCAGCACCCCTCATCCCCCTAAAGTCACAGATACGCAGTATTTT.

This clonotype has ten or more counts. The rearrangement uses TRBV11-2 and TRBJ1-2; tentatively, D is TRBD1 (6 bases). V shed 2 bases and J shed 6 bases, with 19 bases lying between them. Germline-derived CDR1 and CDR2 are SGHAT and FQNNGV. The CDR3 consists of 16 residues. The CDR3 reads CASSLRGRLEGDGYTF. The CDR3 DNA is TGTGCCAGCAGCTTAAGGGGCCGGCTAGAGGGGGATGGCTACACCTTC. Full variable domain (outside the CDR3, taken from reference TRBV11-2 and TRBJ1-2): EAGVAQSPRYKIIEKRQSVAFWCNPISGHATLYWYQQILGQGPKLLIQFQNNGVVDDSQLPKDRFSAERLKGVDSTLKIQPAKLEDSAVYLCASSLRGRLEGDGYTFGSGTRLTVV.

In its sample, this clonotype was seen many times. This chain uses TRBV10-3 with TRBJ2-5, with D possibly TRBD2 on 5 matching bases. Deletions cut 10 bases from V and 0 bases from J, with 15 bases between. Per the germline V gene, CDR1 is ENHRY and CDR2 is SYGVKD. The CDR3 totals 14 residues. DNA for the CDR3: TGTGCCACTGTACACGGGGATAACCAAGAGACCCAGTACTTC. Amino acid sequence: CATVHGDNQETQYF.

In regard to this clonotype: A much larger clone lies one base from this, so it may be a read error. This CDR3 reads CVSSRGQGLDIQYF. CDR3 coding DNA: TGTGTCAGCAGCCGAGGACAGGGTTTGGACATTCAGTACTTC. The chain couples TRBV7-6 to TRBJ2-4; TRBD1 agrees at 8 bases. Germline CDR1 reads SGHVS; CDR2 reads FNYEAQ. The CDR3 contains 14 residues.

This clonotype was seen a few times. This chain uses TRBV12-3 or TRBV12-4 with TRBJ2-1; 11 bases are a match to TRBD2. This CDR3 region has 19 residues. V trimming: 3 bases; J trimming: 7 bases; junction bases outside the gene matches: 17. The CDR3 nucleotides are TGTGCCAGCAGTTTCCATAGCGGGGGGGGTCTTTGGGGCGGGAATGAGCAGTTCTTC. Translated: CASSFHSGGGLWGGNEQFF.

With regard to this clonotype: This sequence may be a read error, since a much larger clone differs from it by one base. V usage is TRBV30 and J usage is TRBJ1-4, with 7 bases identical to TRBD1. The CDR3 loop spans 12 amino acids. From germline, CDR1 is GTSNPN and CDR2 SVGIG (reference sequence). V was clipped by 5 bases and J by 9 bases; unmatched bases: 6. CDR3 amino acids: CAWDRDGKKLFF. The CDR3 DNA sequence: TGTGCCTGGGACAGGGACGGTAAAAAACTGTTTTTT.

In its sample, this clonotype was seen many times. The chain joins TRBV29-1 to TRBJ2-2; D gene ambiguous. Trimming left V 4 bases short and J 1 base short, with 7 bases between. The CDR3 spans 13 residues. Germline CDR1 and CDR2: SQVTM and ANQGSEA. This CDR3 reads CSVVNGNTGELFF. CDR3 nucleotide sequence: TGCAGCGTTGTTAACGGGAACACCGGGGAGCTGTTTTTT.

With regard to this clonotype: With a much larger clone just one base away, this may be a read error. The genes are TRBV7-2 and TRBJ1-2; a weak D match, TRBD1 (5 bases). Germline V gene data show CDR1 as SGHTA and CDR2 as FQGNSA. The CDR3 extends over 16 amino acids. CDR3 amino acids: CACSLALGGANYGYTF. The DNA for the CDR3 is TGTGCCTGCAGCTTAGCTTTGGGGGGAGCTAACTATGGCTACACCTTC.

The rearrangement uses TRBV7-8 and TRBJ2-5, with 8 bases matching TRBD2. With 5 bases clipped from V and 5 bases from J, the junction kept 4 bases outside the gene matches. Per the germline V gene, CDR1 is SGHVS and CDR2 is FQNEAQ. The CDR3 spans 13 residues. CDR3 residues: CASSPGLAETQYF. As DNA, the CDR3 is TGTGCCAGCAGCCCTGGACTAGCCGAGACCCAGTACTTC.

This clonotype was observed at least ten times. The chain recombines TRBV10-2 with TRBJ2-6; no clear D. The CDR3 is made up of 15 amino acids. The germline gives CDR1 WSHSY, CDR2 SAAADI. V lost 3 bases to trimming and J lost 0 bases, with 6 bases between them. CDR3 DNA sequence: TGCGCCAGCAGTGATGTCATCTCTGGGGCCAACGTCCTGACTTTC. Its protein is CASSDVISGANVLTF.

This clonotype occurred many times. The chain combines TRBV29-1 with TRBJ1-5; the D is unclear. Trimming left V 2 bases short and J 3 bases short, with 11 bases between. The CDR3 covers 14 residues. Germline CDR1 is SQVTM and CDR2 is ANQGSEA. The CDR3 coding sequence is TGCAGCGTTGAAAGTGGCCAGGACAATCAGCCCCAGCATTTT. Protein product: CSVESGQDNQPQHF.

This clonotype appeared many times. The chain joins TRBV20-1 to TRBJ2-3; the match to TRBD2 covers 11 bases. Germline V gene lookup returns CDR1 DFQATT and CDR2 SNEGSKA (reference sequence). There are 15 residues in the CDR3. V lost 2 bases to trimming and J lost 0 bases; unmatched junction nucleotides: 1. Here the CDR3 DNA reads TGCAGTGCTAGACCTAGCGGGAGGAGCACAGATACGCAGTATTTT. It is translated as CSARPSGRSTDTQYF.

CDR3 amino acids: CASSFELAGEETQYF. In nucleotides, the CDR3 is TGTGCCAGCAGCTTTGAACTAGCGGGAGAAGAGACCCAGTACTTC. The chain uses TRBV7-9 and TRBJ2-5; 11 bases line up with TRBD2. CDR3 length: 15 residues. Germline V gives CDR1 SEHNR, CDR2 FQNEAQ (reference sequence). After removal of 3 bases from V and 3 bases from J, the junction contained 3 bases not matched to a gene. Full variable domain (rest looked up from reference TRBV7-9 and TRBJ2-5): DTGVSQNPRHKITKRGQNVTFRCDPISEHNRLYWYRQTLGQGPEFLTYFQNEAQLEKSRLLSDRFSAERPKGSFSTLEIQRTEQGDSAMYLCASSFELAGEETQYFGPGTRLLVL.

This clonotype was recorded at least ten times. The chain links TRBV4-1 to TRBJ2-5, with 8 bases lining up with TRBD1. Germline V lookup: CDR1 MGHRA, CDR2 YSYEKL. This CDR3 is built from 18 residues. J gave up 4 bases and V 1 base, and 14 bases lay outside the gene matches. In DNA form, the CDR3 reads TGCGCCAGCAGCCAAGTTCCATTCCGGACAGGGAATGGAGAGACCCAGTACTTC. Translated, it gives CASSQVPFRTGNGETQYF.

Of note for this clonotype: A much larger clonotype is one base distant, so this may be a read error. This sequence joins TRBV6-1 and TRBJ1-1; D call uncertain. Germline-derived CDR1 and CDR2 are MNHNS and SASEGT. The CDR3 runs to 13 residues. The CDR3 spells CASRRVENTEDFF. Written as DNA, the CDR3 is TGTGCCAGCCGGCGCGTGGAGAACACTGAAGATTTCTTT.

V is TRBV3-1 and J is TRBJ1-1; possibly TRBD1 for D (6 bases). CDR3 length: 12 amino acids. CDR1 is LGHDT, CDR2 YNNKEL, per germline (reference sequence). The V gene lost 1 base and the J gene lost 6 bases, with 6 bases spanning the gap. As DNA, the CDR3 is TGTGCCAGCAGCCAAGGGACAGCTGAAGCTTTCTTT. It yields the protein CASSQGTAEAFF. Full variable domain (remainder filled in from reference TRBV3-1 and TRBJ1-1): DTAVSQTPKYLVTQMGNDKSIKCEQNLGHDTMYWYKQDSKKFLKIMFSYNNKELIINETVPNRFSPKSPDKAHLNLHINSLELGDSAVYFCASSQGTAEAFFGQGTRLTVV.

V gene TRBV29-1 combines with J gene TRBJ2-7; no firm D call. Trimming took off 4 bases at V and 2 bases at J, with 15 bases between the two ends. Looked up from germline, CDR1 is SQVTM and CDR2 is ANQGSEA. The CDR3 covers 14 residues. The CDR3, as DNA: TGCAGCGTTGCTGATTACTCCTCCCCCTACGAGCAGTACTTC. Translating gives CSVADYSSPYEQYF.

This clonotype was seen repeatedly, ten times or more. The chain has TRBV20-1 and TRBJ2-7; D is perhaps TRBD2 (5 bases). The V end lost 3 bases, the J end lost 0 bases, and 12 bases lay between the germline ends. Germline lookup yields CDR1 DFQATT and CDR2 SNEGSKA (reference sequence). The CDR3 runs 14 residues. The CDR3 spells CSASRRAGSYEQYF. In DNA form, the CDR3 reads TGCAGTGCTAGTAGGCGGGCTGGCTCCTACGAGCAGTACTTC.

In its sample, this clonotype was seen many times. The chain links TRBV7-9 to TRBJ2-5; 7 nucleotides align to TRBD1. The CDR3 runs to 15 residues. V was clipped by 1 base and J by 3 bases; unmatched bases: 5. The germline CDR1 and CDR2 sequences are SEHNR and FQNEAQ (reference sequence). CDR3 bases: TGTGCCAGCAGCTTAGGGGACAGTATTGAAGAGACCCAGTACTTC. Its protein is CASSLGDSIEETQYF.

This clonotype turned up a few times. The V and J genes are TRBV20-1 and TRBJ2-7, with a possible D match to TRBD2 (5 bases). Germline CDR1 and CDR2: DFQATT and SNEGSKA (reference sequence). Trimming took off 1 base at V and 3 bases at J, with 16 bases between the two ends. This CDR3 comprises 15 residues. The DNA for the CDR3 is TGCAGTGCTAGAGGGGTTGCGGGTCCCTACTACGAGCAGTACTTC. Translation gives CSARGVAGPYYEQYF.

Many counts were recorded for this clonotype. V usage is TRBV7-2 and J usage is TRBJ2-1; maybe TRBD2 (6 bases). This CDR3 has 14 amino acids. Germline V CDR1 and CDR2: SGHTA, FQGNSA. V lost 5 bases to trimming and J lost 2 bases, with 10 bases between them. CDR3 nucleotides: TGTGCCAGCAGCAATTGGGGGGCCTACAATGAGCAGTTCTTC. It codes for CASSNWGAYNEQFF.

The gene calls are TRBV6-5 and TRBJ2-7; 7 bases fit TRBD1. The V gene end was trimmed by 2 bases and the J gene end by 2 bases; junction bases not matched to a gene: 3. CDR1 is MNHEY and CDR2 is SVGAGI in the germline V gene. The CDR3 is made up of 14 amino acids. The CDR3 DNA is TGTGCCAGCAGTTACACTGGGACAGCCTACGAGCAGTACTTC. It yields the protein CASSYTGTAYEQYF.

This clonotype was found many times. V is TRBV2 and J is TRBJ2-3, with 9 bases lining up with TRBD2. Germline V CDR1 and CDR2: SNHLY, FYNNEI. This CDR3 contains 17 residues. With 0 bases clipped from V and 2 bases from J, the junction kept 6 bases outside the gene matches. The CDR3 loop is CASSEALVAGATDTQYF. As DNA, the CDR3 is TGTGCCAGCAGTGAAGCGCTGGTAGCGGGGGCCACAGATACGCAGTATTTT. Full variable domain (remainder filled in from reference TRBV2 and TRBJ2-3): EPEVTQTPSHQVTQMGQEVILRCVPISNHLYFYWYRQILGQKVEFLVSFYNNEISEKSEIFDDQFSVERPDGSNFTLKIRSTKLEDSAMYFCASSEALVAGATDTQYFGPGTRLTVL.